Presented here are 20 T cell receptor beta chains from one specimen sequenced in a study of T cell responses to AZD1222 COVID-19 vaccine. Generated by immunoSEQ multiplex PCR, the TCRdb table keeps only in-frame clones and is missing some. The sample has fewer than 300,000 clones; about 92% are singletons. This specimen consisted of peripheral blood, obtained on day 0 of AZD1222 vaccination. Receptors were obtained from an adult in good health.

On this clone: A read error may account for a junction end that differs from germline. The chain couples TRBV28 to TRBJ2-5; possible D gene TRBD2, 6 bases. The germline gives CDR1 MDHEN, CDR2 SYDVKM. This CDR3 spans 14 amino acids. In nucleotides, the CDR3 is TGTGCCACCAGTCTGCCCGGGGGAGTAGAGACCCAGTACTTC. Protein product: CATSLPGGVETQYF.

The chain has TRBV10-3 and TRBJ2-7; 9 nucleotides agree with TRBD2. The V gene end was trimmed by 6 bases and the J gene end by 6 bases; junction bases not matched to a gene: 9. The germline V gene has CDR1 ENHRY and CDR2 SYGVKD. The CDR3 has 14 amino acids. The DNA of the CDR3 is TGTGCCATCAGGACGGGCGCGGGAGGGCGCGAGCAGTACTTC. Its protein product is CAIRTGAGGREQYF.

The V and J genes are TRBV28 and TRBJ1-2; 8 nucleotides align to TRBD1. V dropped 1 base and J dropped 8; count of bases not matched to a gene: 15. Germline V gene sequence: CDR1 MDHEN, CDR2 SYDVKM. The CDR3 is 17 amino acids. CDR3 sequence: CASSLSPGQGQLRGYTF. The CDR3 DNA is TGTGCCAGCAGTTTATCCCCCGGACAGGGCCAGTTGAGAGGCTACACCTTC.

This clone has just one count. The chain recombines TRBV9 with TRBJ2-1; 8 bases align to TRBD2. Germline-derived CDR1 and CDR2 are SGDLS and YYNGEE. V was clipped by 4 bases and J by 4 bases; unmatched bases: 13. The CDR3 loop spans 17 amino acids. CDR3 residues: CASSPRTRGRTYNEQFF. The CDR3 DNA sequence: TGTGCCAGCAGCCCCCGAACCCGCGGGAGGACTTACAATGAGCAGTTCTTC. Variable domain in full (rest from reference TRBV9 and TRBJ2-1): DSGVTQTPKHLITATGQRVTLRCSPRSGDLSVYWYQQSLDQGLQFLIQYYNGEERAKGNILERFSAQQFPDLHSELNLSSLELGDSALYFCASSPRTRGRTYNEQFFGPGTRLTVL.

The chain employs TRBV19 and TRBJ2-7, with 8 bases matching TRBD1. This CDR3 comprises 14 residues. V was clipped by 5 bases and J by 5 bases; unmatched bases: 8. Germline V gives CDR1 LNHDA, CDR2 SQIVND (reference sequence). CDR3 amino acids: CASSPLDRGNEQYF. The CDR3 DNA follows: TGTGCCAGTAGTCCTCTCGACAGGGGAAACGAGCAGTACTTC.

The chain employs TRBV28 and TRBJ2-7, with TRBD1 identical over 9 bases. The V and J ends lost 11 bases and 2 bases, in that order; junction bases with no gene match: 7. The germline V gene has CDR1 MDHEN and CDR2 SYDVKM. The CDR3 contains 13 residues. For the CDR3, the DNA is TGTGCCGGTCGAGGACAGGGGACCTACGAGCAGTACTTC. This encodes CAGRGQGTYEQYF.

The rearrangement joins TRBV6-5 to TRBJ1-1; 7 nucleotides agree with TRBD1. The CDR3 has 13 amino acids. V was clipped by 5 bases and J by 5 bases; unmatched bases: 5. The V gene's germline CDR1 is MNHEY and CDR2 SVGAGI. This CDR3 reads CASSLRQGTEAFF. The CDR3 DNA is TGTGCCAGCAGTCTACGACAGGGAACTGAAGCTTTCTTT.

The chain couples TRBV5-1 to TRBJ1-3, with 8 bases lining up with TRBD1. The CDR3 is 15 amino acids. Germline-derived CDR1 and CDR2 are SGHRS and YFSETQ. The junction had 4 bases not matched to a gene; V was cut back by 3 bases and J by 2 bases. The CDR3 bases are TGCGCCAGCAGCTCTAAACAGGGGGCTGGAAACACCATATATTTT. This gives the protein CASSSKQGAGNTIYF.

The chain is built from TRBV5-6 and TRBJ1-5; D is perhaps TRBD1 (5 bases). The CDR3 totals 15 residues. The germline CDR1 and CDR2 sequences are SGHDT and YYEEEE. The V gene lost 4 bases and the J gene lost 0 bases, with 11 bases spanning the gap. The chain's CDR3 is CASSVQGHSNQPQHF. The CDR3 DNA is TGTGCCAGCAGCGTGCAGGGCCATAGCAATCAGCCCCAGCATTTT. Variable domain in full (rest from reference TRBV5-6 and TRBJ1-5): DAGVTQSPTHLIKTRGQQVTLRCSPKSGHDTVSWYQQALGQGPQFIFQYYEEEERQRGNFPDRFSGHQFPNYSSELNVNALLLGDSALYLCASSVQGHSNQPQHFGDGTRLSIL.

The rearrangement joins TRBV7-3 to TRBJ2-2; 7 positions agree with TRBD2. Trimming removed 2 bases from V and 4 bases from J; junction bases left unmatched: 4. The CDR3 sequence is 15 residues long. Germline assignment: CDR1 SGHTA and CDR2 FQGTGA. CDR3 loop: CASSLERGGTGELFF. CDR3 DNA: TGTGCCAGCAGCTTAGAGCGGGGTGGCACCGGGGAGCTGTTTTTT.

V usage is TRBV28 and J usage is TRBJ1-4; D gene uncertain. This CDR3 spans 15 amino acids. Germline CDR1 reads MDHEN; CDR2 reads SYDVKM. Trimming took off 3 bases at V and 5 bases at J, with 13 bases between the two ends. CDR3 sequence reads: CASSLRPEVNEKLFF. DNA for the CDR3: TGTGCCAGCAGTTTGAGGCCGGAGGTGAATGAAAAACTGTTTTTT.

V gene TRBV7-9 combines with J gene TRBJ1-6, with TRBD1 matching 7 bases. The CDR3 has 15 amino acids. J gave up 7 bases and V 5 bases, and 8 bases lay outside the gene matches. From germline, CDR1 is SEHNR and CDR2 FQNEAQ (reference sequence). CDR3 loop: CASSPQGQLNSPLHF. In nucleotides, the CDR3 is TGTGCCAGCAGCCCCCAGGGACAGCTGAATTCACCCCTCCACTTT.

V and J are TRBV25-1 and TRBJ1-5; TRBD1 might be the D (6 bases). This CDR3 contains 15 residues. In germline, CDR1 is MGHDK, CDR2 SYGVNS. Trimming shortened V by 3 bases and J by 5 bases, and 14 bases separated the two germline ends. CDR3 region: CASSDPRRGDQPQHF. CDR3 in DNA: TGTGCCAGCAGTGACCCCCGCAGGGGAGATCAGCCCCAGCATTTT.

The rearrangement uses TRBV30 and TRBJ1-5; 9 bases line up with TRBD1. The CDR3 is made up of 19 amino acids. CDR1 is GTSNPN and CDR2 is SVGIG in the germline V gene (reference sequence). The ends lost 3 bases at V and 0 bases at J; junction bases unmatched: 15. In nucleotides, the CDR3 is TGTGCCTGGAGCGTAGACTCGGGACAGGGATACAATAGCAATCAGCCCCAGCATTTT. Translated, it gives CAWSVDSGQGYNSNQPQHF.

The chain employs TRBV15 and TRBJ2-7; TRBD1 matches 11 bases. CDR1 is LNHNV and CDR2 is YYDKDF in the germline V gene (reference sequence). Trimming at V came to 3 bases and at J to 2 bases, leaving 0 bases not matched to a gene. The CDR3 is 14 residues long. The CDR3 sequence is CATSRGQGAYEQYF. CDR3 sequence (DNA): TGTGCCACCAGCAGGGGACAGGGGGCCTACGAGCAGTACTTC.

This chain joins TRBV5-1 and TRBJ1-4; D unresolved. The CDR3 covers 13 residues. The V gene's germline CDR1 is SGHRS and CDR2 YFSETQ. The V end was cut by 2 bases, the J end by 7 bases, with 9 bases between. CDR3 in DNA: TGCGCCAGCAGCTTCGGGCGGGGTGAAAAACTGTTTTTT. Translation gives CASSFGRGEKLFF. Based on the CDR3 plus reference TRBV5-1 and TRBJ1-4, the full variable domain is KAGVTQTPRYLIKTRGQQVTLSCSPISGHRSVSWYQQTPGQGLQFLFEYFSETQRNKGNFPGRFSGRQFSNSRSEMNVSTLELGDSALYLCASSFGRGEKLFFGSGTQLSVL.

The chain is built from TRBV10-2 and TRBJ1-6; D possibly corresponds to TRBD1 (6 bases). The germline gives CDR1 WSHSY, CDR2 SAAADI. The germline V and J ends were trimmed by 8 bases and 7 bases, with 15 bases remaining between them. This CDR3 contains 14 residues. The CDR3 DNA is TGCGCCAGCTCACTATCAGGGGAAAATTCACCCCTCCACTTT. This codes for CASSLSGENSPLHF.

V gene TRBV5-6 combines with J gene TRBJ1-1, with D possibly matching TRBD1 (6 bases). The V end was cut by 2 bases, the J end by 5 bases, with 16 bases between. The CDR3 is made up of 15 amino acids. The germline V gene encodes CDR1 SGHDT and CDR2 YYEEEE. The CDR3 reads CASSLGMTGPTEAFF. The DNA for the CDR3 is TGTGCCAGCAGCTTAGGGATGACAGGACCGACTGAAGCTTTCTTT.

The chain combines TRBV19 with TRBJ2-3, with a tentative D call TRBD1 (6 bases). Germline CDR1 and CDR2: LNHDA and SQIVND (reference sequence). V was shortened by 7 bases and J by 2 bases, with 16 bases between the two germline ends. The length of the CDR3 is 15 residues. CDR3 nucleotide sequence: TGTGCCAGTAAGTTACAGGGCCTAATCACAGATACGCAGTATTTT. This encodes CASKLQGLITDTQYF.

This clone has only one observation. The genes are TRBV19 and TRBJ2-1; the match to TRBD2 covers 9 bases. Germline CDR1 reads LNHDA; CDR2 reads SQIVND (reference sequence). The CDR3 contains 15 residues. The V segment lost 2 bases and the J segment 5 bases; nucleotides outside the gene matches: 4. Written as DNA, the CDR3 is TGTGCCAGTAGTATACAGGCGGGGGGGCACAATGAGCAGTTCTTC. As protein: CASSIQAGGHNEQFF.